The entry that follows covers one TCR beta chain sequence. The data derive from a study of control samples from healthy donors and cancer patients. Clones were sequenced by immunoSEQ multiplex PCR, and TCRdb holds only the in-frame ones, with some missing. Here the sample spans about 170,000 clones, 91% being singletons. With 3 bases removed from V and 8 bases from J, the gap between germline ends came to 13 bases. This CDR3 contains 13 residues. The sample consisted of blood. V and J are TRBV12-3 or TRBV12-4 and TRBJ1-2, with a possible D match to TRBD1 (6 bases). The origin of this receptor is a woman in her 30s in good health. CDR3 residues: CASSFGGAEGYTF. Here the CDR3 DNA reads TGTGCCAGCAGTTTCGGGGGGGCGGAGGGCTACACCTTC.